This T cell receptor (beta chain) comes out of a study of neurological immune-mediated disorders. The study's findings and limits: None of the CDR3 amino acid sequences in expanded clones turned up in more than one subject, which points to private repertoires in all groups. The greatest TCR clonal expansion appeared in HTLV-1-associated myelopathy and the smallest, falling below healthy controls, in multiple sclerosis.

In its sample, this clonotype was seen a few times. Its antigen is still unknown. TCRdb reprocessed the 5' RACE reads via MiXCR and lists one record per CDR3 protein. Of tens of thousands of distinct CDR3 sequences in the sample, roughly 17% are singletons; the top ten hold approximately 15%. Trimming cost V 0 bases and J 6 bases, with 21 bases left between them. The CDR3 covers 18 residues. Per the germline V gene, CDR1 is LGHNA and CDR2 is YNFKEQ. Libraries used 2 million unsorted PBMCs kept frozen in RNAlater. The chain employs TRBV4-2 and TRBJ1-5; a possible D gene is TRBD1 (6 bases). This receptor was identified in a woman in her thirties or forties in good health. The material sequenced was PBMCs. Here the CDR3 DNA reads TGTGCCAGCAGCCAAGATCACCGGGACATGGGGTTCCTTCAGCCCCAGCATTTT. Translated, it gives CASSQDHRDMGFLQPQHF.